This T cell receptor (beta chain) stems from a study of T cells expressing NK-cell markers. For the study at large: Sorted CD3+CD56+NKG2C+, CD3+CD56+NKG2C- and CD3+CD56-NKG2C+ T cells provided the TCR beta repertoires.

In germline, CDR1 is SGHTA, CDR2 FQGNSA. The CDR3 totals 16 residues. Using the 5' RACE reads, TCRdb records one entry per CDR3 protein without DNA. The sample table includes hundreds of thousands of distinct CDR3 sequences. The source of this sequence is a woman between 18 and 70 years old in good health. The chain couples TRBV7-2 to TRBJ2-1; as DNA is missing, the TRBD1 call by TCRdb cannot be tested. The specimen sequenced was blood T cells: a sorted CD56 or NKG2C T cell subset, CD4+ or CD8+ T cells, or bulk PBMC T cells (not recorded which). The CDR3 sequence: CASGGLSGSSYNEQFF.